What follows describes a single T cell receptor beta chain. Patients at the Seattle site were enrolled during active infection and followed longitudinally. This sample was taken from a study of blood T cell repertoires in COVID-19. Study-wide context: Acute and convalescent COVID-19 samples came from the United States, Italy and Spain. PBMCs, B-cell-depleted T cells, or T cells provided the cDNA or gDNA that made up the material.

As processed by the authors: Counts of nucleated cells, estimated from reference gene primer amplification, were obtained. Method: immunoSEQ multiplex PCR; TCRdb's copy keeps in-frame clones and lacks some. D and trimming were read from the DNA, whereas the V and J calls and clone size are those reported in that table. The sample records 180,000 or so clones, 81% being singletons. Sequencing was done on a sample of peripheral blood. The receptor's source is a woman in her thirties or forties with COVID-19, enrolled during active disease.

The CDR3 DNA is TGTGCCAGCAGACAGACAGCTAGCACAGATACGCAGTATTTT. Translating gives CASRQTASTDTQYF. The V call is TRBV27, the J call TRBJ2-3; tentative D call: TRBD1 (5 bases). From germline, CDR1 is MNHEY and CDR2 SMNVEV (reference sequence). Trimming removed 6 bases from V and 0 bases from J, with 10 bases in between. The length of the CDR3 is 14 residues.